This T cell receptor beta chain originates from a study of cytomegalovirus exposure and HLA in healthy donors. Points from the study as a whole: Sequencing artifact likely explains a cluster of highly shared sequence variants.

To note about this clone: Its matching antigen is unknown.

The germline gives CDR1 MDHEN, CDR2 SYDVKM. This CDR3 is built from 15 residues. With 2 bases removed from V and 2 bases from J, the gap between germline ends came to 9 bases. Healthy bone marrow donors supplied every sample. The PCR was carried out with 60 Vbeta primers and 13 Jbeta primers. Only in-frame clones appear in the TCRdb table, and some are missing; sequencing was by immunoSEQ multiplex PCR. This sample has about 160,000 clones, with 80% to 85% found just once. The receptor was isolated from a man under 40 in good health and CMV-seronegative. This chain connects TRBV28 to TRBJ1-4; D may be TRBD1 (6 bases). The sample comprised PBMCs. In DNA form, the CDR3 reads TGTGCCAGCAGTTTACGACAGGTGACTAATGAAAAACTGTTTTTT. This translates into CASSLRQVTNEKLFF.